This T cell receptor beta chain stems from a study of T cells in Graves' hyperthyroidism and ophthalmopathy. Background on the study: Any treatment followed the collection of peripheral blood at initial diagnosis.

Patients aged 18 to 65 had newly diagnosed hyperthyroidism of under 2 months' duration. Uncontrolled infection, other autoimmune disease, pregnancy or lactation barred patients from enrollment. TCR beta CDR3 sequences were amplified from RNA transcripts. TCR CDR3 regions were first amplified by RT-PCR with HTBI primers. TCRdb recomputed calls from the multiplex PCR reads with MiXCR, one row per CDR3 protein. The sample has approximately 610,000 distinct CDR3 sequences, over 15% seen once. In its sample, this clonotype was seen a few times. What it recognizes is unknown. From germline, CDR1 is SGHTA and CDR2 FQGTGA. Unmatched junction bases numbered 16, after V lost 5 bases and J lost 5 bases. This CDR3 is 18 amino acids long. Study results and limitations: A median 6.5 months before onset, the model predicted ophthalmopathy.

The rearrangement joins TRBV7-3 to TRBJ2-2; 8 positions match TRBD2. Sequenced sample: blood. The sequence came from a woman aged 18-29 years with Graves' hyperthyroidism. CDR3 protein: CASSPIPGVRGETGELFF. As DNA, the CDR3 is TGTGCCAGCAGCCCGATCCCGGGGGTGCGGGGGGAGACCGGGGAGCTGTTTTTT.